This is a list of T cell receptor beta chains from one sample in a study of beta chain features in type 1 diabetes. Here immunoSEQ multiplex PCR was the method, and the copy in TCRdb shows in-frame clones only, minus some. The sample shows about 700,000 clones, under 15% of them seen only once. Material for sequencing was naive CD4+ T cells from blood. The receptors were gathered from a man younger than 30 with type 1 diabetes. Both conserved end residues are part of each CDR3. The D gene is left open where the match is weak. Rows may omit the clone size; those that give it use once, few, many or a size class.

j_call v_call d_call clone_size cdr3_aa cdr3_nt
TRBJ2-7 TRBV28 - - CATAGAPLYEQYF TGTGCCACCGCCGGGGCCCCCCTTTACGAGCAGTACTTC
TRBJ2-6 TRBV4-1 - - CASSHQQTRDSGANVLTF TGCGCCAGCAGCCACCAACAAACAAGGGACTCTGGGGCCAACGTCCTGACTTTC
TRBJ2-3 TRBV10-3 - - CAISESEGTDTQYF TGTGCCATCAGTGAGTCAGAGGGCACAGATACGCAGTATTTT
TRBJ1-5 TRBV19 - - CASSGSNQPQHF TGTGCCAGTAGTGGGAGCAATCAGCCCCAGCATTTT
TRBJ1-3 TRBV7-9 - few CASISGTGNTIYF TGTGCCAGCATTTCAGGGACTGGAAACACCATATATTTT
TRBJ1-2 TRBV29-1 TRBD1 - CSVGIGGGYGYTF TGCAGCGTTGGTATAGGGGGCGGCTATGGCTACACCTTC
TRBJ1-1 TRBV28 TRBD1 few CASLPPTGANTEAFF TGTGCCAGCCTACCACCGACAGGGGCGAACACTGAAGCTTTCTTT
TRBJ2-5 TRBV7-2 - few CASRRRVLEETQYF TGTGCCAGCCGACGGAGGGTTCTGGAAGAGACCCAGTACTTC
TRBJ1-6 TRBV2 TRBD1 - CASTGQGLNSPLHF TGTGCCAGCACCGGACAGGGTTTGAACTCACCCCTCCACTTT
TRBJ2-5 TRBV27 - - CASSSGYQETQYF TGTGCCAGCAGTTCAGGGTACCAAGAGACCCAGTACTTC
TRBJ1-1 TRBV2 - - CASSEREGTEAFF TGTGCCAGCAGTGAAAGAGAAGGCACTGAAGCTTTCTTT
TRBJ2-5 TRBV7-3 TRBD2 - CASSSSGLAGVTKAKETQYF TGTGCCAGCAGCTCCTCGGGACTAGCGGGGGTCACTAAAGCGAAAGAGACCCAGTACTTC
TRBJ2-1 TRBV5-1 TRBD1 few CASSLTGTGIYNEQFF TGCGCCAGCAGCTTGACGGGGACAGGGATCTACAATGAGCAGTTCTTC
TRBJ2-2 TRBV5-1 TRBD1 - CASSSGTGITGELFF TGCGCCAGCTCTTCGGGGACAGGGATTACCGGGGAGCTGTTTTTT
TRBJ1-1 TRBV29-1 - - CSVGRTNTEAFF TGCAGCGTCGGACGAACGAACACTGAAGCTTTCTTT
TRBJ2-1 TRBV25-1 - - CASSEGVFSYNEQFF TGTGCCAGCAGTGAGGGAGTTTTTTCCTACAATGAGCAGTTCTTC
TRBJ1-1 TRBV5-1 - - CASSSLAEGNTEAFF TGCGCCAGCAGCTCCTTGGCGGAGGGGAACACTGAAGCTTTCTTT
TRBJ2-7 TRBV7-8 - once CASTTGPGGPYEQYF TGTGCCAGCACCACGGGGCCCGGCGGACCCTACGAGCAGTACTTC